The text below deals with one T cell receptor (beta chain). Its antigen is undetermined. Here the CDR3 omits its conserved ending phenylalanine or tryptophan, so a read error is the likely source. This CDR3 has 12 amino acids. Trimming took off 4 bases at V and 2 bases at J, with 8 bases between the two ends. Per the germline V gene, CDR1 is SQVTM and CDR2 is ANQGSEA. With 400 to 550 ng total RNA as template and a constant-region primer, TCR beta cDNA was made. The TCR beta library was amplified through three nested multiplex PCR rounds in a modified ARM-PCR procedure. Primers for the first two PCR rounds were TRBV1-TRBV30 forward primers and a C-beta reverse primer (around 10 cycles per round). TCRdb recomputed calls from the multiplex PCR reads with MiXCR, one row per CDR3 protein. The sample holds about 320,000 distinct CDR3 sequences; 65% are singletons and the top ten take roughly 9%. The blood RNA (from unsorted whole blood) was obtained, and germline DNA was also extracted.

This sample is part of a study of tumor-infiltrating lymphocytes in primary liver carcinoma. Notes on the study in general: Compared with tumor region pairs, tumor-adjacent and tumor-blood pairs overlapped less.

The sequenced sample was peripheral blood. This sequence joins TRBV29-1 and TRBJ1-1; no firm D call. This TCR came from a man aged 40-49 years with primary liver carcinoma and hepatitis B virus infection. The CDR3 nucleotides read TGCAGCGTTGTTCAGGTCAACACTGAAGCTTTCCTT. Translating it yields CSVVQVNTEAFL.